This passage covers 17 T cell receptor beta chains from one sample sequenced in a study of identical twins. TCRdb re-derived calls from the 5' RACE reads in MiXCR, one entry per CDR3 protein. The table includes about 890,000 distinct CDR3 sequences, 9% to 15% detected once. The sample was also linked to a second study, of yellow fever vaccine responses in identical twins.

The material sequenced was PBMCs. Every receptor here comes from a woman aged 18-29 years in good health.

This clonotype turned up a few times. The CDR3 sequence is CASSLAVLADTDTQYF. The CDR3 DNA reads TGTGCCAGCAGCTTAGCGGTACTAGCGGACACAGATACGCAGTATTTT. V is TRBV7-9 and J is TRBJ2-3, with TRBD2 identical over 8 bases. The J segment lost 2 bases and the V segment lost 0 bases, leaving 4 bases of the junction unmatched. CDR3 size: 16 residues. Germline assignment: CDR1 SEHNR and CDR2 FQNEAQ (reference sequence).

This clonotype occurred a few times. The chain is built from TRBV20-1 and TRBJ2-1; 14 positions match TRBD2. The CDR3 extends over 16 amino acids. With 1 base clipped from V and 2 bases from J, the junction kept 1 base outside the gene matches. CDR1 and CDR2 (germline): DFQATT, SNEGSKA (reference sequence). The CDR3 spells CSARVTSGGAYNEQFF. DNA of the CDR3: TGCAGTGCTAGAGTGACTAGCGGGGGGGCCTACAATGAGCAGTTCTTC.

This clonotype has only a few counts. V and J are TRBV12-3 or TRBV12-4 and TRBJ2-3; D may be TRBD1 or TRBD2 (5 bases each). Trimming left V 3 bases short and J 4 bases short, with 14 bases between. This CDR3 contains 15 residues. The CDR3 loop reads CASSFLGLGADTQYF. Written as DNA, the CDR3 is TGTGCCAGCAGTTTTTTAGGGCTGGGGGCAGATACGCAGTATTTT.

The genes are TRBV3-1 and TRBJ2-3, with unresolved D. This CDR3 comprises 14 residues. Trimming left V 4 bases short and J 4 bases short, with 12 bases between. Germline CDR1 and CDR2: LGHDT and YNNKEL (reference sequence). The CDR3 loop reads CASSLTGSADTQYF. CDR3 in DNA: TGTGCCAGCAGCCTGACGGGCAGTGCAGATACGCAGTATTTT.

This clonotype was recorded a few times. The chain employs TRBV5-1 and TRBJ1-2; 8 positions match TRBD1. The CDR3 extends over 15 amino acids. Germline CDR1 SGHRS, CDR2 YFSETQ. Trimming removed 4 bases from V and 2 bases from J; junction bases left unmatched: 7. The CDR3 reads CASSVGQVTNYGYTF. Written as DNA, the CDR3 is TGCGCCAGCAGCGTGGGACAGGTTACGAACTATGGCTACACCTTC.

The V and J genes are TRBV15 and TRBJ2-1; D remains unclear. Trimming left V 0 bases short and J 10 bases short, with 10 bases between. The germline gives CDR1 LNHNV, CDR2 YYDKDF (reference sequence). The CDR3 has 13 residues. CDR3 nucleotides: TGTGCCACCAGCAGAGAGTTTCCAGCAGAGCAGTTCTTC. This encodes CATSREFPAEQFF. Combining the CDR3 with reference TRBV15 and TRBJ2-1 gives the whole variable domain DAMVIQNPRYQVTQFGKPVTLSCSQTLNHNVMYWYQQKSSQAPKLLFHYYDKDFNNEADTPDNFQSRRPNTSFCFLDIRSPGLGDTAMYLCATSREFPAEQFFGPGTRLTVL.

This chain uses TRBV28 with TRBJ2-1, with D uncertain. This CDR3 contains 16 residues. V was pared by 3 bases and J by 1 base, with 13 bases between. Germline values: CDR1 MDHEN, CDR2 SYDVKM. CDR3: CASSFPLRISYNEQFF. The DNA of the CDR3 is TGTGCCAGCAGTTTCCCCTTGCGGATATCCTACAATGAGCAGTTCTTC.

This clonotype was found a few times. The CDR3 region has the DNA TGTGCCACCAGCGCAGCTCAGGGGTTAAACACCGGGGAGCTGTTTTTT. It yields the protein CATSAAQGLNTGELFF. This sequence joins TRBV15 and TRBJ2-2; a weak D match, TRBD1 (6 bases). Trimming removed 5 bases at V and 2 bases at J, with 15 bases between. The CDR3 is made up of 16 amino acids. Germline lookup yields CDR1 LNHNV and CDR2 YYDKDF (reference sequence).

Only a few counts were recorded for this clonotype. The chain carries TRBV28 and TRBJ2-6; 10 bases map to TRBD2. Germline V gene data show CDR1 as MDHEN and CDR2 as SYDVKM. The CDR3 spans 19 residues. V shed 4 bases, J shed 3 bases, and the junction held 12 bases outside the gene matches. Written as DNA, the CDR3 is TGTGCCAGCAGTTCTTCCAACCTAGCGGGAGTGGTTGGGGCCAACGTCCTGACTTTC. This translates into CASSSSNLAGVVGANVLTF.

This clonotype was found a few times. CDR3 sequence: CASSLPNRQDQETQYF. As DNA, the CDR3 is TGTGCCAGCAGTTTACCAAACAGACAGGACCAAGAGACCCAGTACTTC. The chain is built from TRBV28 and TRBJ2-5; a weak D match, TRBD1 (6 bases). CDR1 and CDR2 from the germline V gene are MDHEN and SYDVKM. The CDR3 spans 16 residues. Trimming cost V 2 bases and J 0 bases, with 13 bases left between them.

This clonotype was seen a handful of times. In DNA, the CDR3 is TGCGCCAGCAGTGAAACGGCTAGCGGACGGGGTGAGCAGTTCTTC. This translates into CASSETASGRGEQFF. This sequence joins TRBV10-1 and TRBJ2-1, with 7 bases that match TRBD2. The germline V gene encodes CDR1 WNHNN and CDR2 SYGVQD (reference sequence). The ends lost 3 bases at V and 9 bases at J; junction bases unmatched: 11. This CDR3 region has 15 residues.

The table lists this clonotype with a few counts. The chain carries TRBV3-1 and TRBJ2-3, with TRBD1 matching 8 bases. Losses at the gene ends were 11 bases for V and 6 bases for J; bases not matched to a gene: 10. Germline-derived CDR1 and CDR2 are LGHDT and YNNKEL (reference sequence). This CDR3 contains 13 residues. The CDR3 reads CARGTGLADTQYF. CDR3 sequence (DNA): TGTGCCCGCGGGACAGGACTGGCGGATACGCAGTATTTT.

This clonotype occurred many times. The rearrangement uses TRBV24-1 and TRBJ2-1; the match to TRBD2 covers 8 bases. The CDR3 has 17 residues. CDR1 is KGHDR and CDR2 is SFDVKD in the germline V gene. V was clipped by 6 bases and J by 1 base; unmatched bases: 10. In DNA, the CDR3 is TGTGCCACCAGTCCCAGCGGGAGACCAAATTCCTACAATGAGCAGTTCTTC. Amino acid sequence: CATSPSGRPNSYNEQFF.

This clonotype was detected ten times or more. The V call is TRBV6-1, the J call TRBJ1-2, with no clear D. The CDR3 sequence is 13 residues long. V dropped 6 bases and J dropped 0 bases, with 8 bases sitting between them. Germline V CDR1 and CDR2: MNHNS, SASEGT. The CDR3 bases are TGTGCCAGCAGCCCCGTGCCTAACTATGGCTACACCTTC. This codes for CASSPVPNYGYTF.

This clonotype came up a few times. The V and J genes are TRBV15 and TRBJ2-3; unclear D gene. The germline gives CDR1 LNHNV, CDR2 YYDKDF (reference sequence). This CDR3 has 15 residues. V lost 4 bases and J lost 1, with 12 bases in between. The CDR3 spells CATSNGTRGTDTQYF. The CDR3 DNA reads TGTGCCACCAGCAACGGTACCCGGGGCACAGATACGCAGTATTTT.

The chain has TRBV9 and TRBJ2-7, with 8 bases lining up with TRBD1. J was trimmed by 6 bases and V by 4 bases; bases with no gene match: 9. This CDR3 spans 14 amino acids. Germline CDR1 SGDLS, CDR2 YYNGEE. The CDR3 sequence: CASSSGGGMGEQYF. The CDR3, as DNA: TGTGCCAGCAGCTCAGGGGGCGGGATGGGCGAGCAGTACTTC.

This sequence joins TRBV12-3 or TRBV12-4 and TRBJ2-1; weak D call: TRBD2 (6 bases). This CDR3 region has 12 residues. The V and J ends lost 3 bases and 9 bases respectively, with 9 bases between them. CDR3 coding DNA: TGTGCCAGCAGTTTTTGGGAGGTTGAGCAGTTCTTC. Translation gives CASSFWEVEQFF.